This T cell receptor (beta chain) came from a study of graft-versus-host responses after intestinal transplantation. Study in general: Anti-thymocyte globulin served as induction for all recipients, who then took tacrolimus and steroids for about 3 years.

Study-wide points: HvG clone declines early post-transplant were associated with peak circulating GvH levels.

A remark on this clone: The antigen remains undetermined.

Profiled with immunoSEQ multiplex PCR; TCRdb holds only in-frame clones, not every one. Altogether 11,000 or so clones are present, around 83% being singletons, with the ten largest covering around 30%. V lost 4 bases and J lost 2; bases outside the gene matches: 5. Per germline, CDR1 LNHDA and CDR2 SQIVND (reference sequence). This CDR3 is built from 15 residues. J is TRBJ2-1 and V is TRBV19; TRBD2 aligns across 7 bases. The starting material was PBMCs, obtained nearly 500 days after intestinal transplant. The sequence derives from a human patient who received an intestinal transplant, so some T cells may come from the graft donor. The chain's CDR3 is CASSTLAVTYNEQFF. The CDR3, as DNA: TGTGCCAGTAGTACGCTAGCGGTCACCTACAATGAGCAGTTCTTC.